This T cell receptor beta chain comes out of a study of shared clonotypes between healthy human individuals. Terminally differentiated effector memory CD45RA+ cells were excluded by CCR7 positive selection of CD45RO-negative cells. HIV-negative, healthy adults without recent acute infections or vaccinations were the donors. Genomic DNA of each subset was evenly split across several immunoSEQ plates. TCRdb's copy holds only in-frame clones and misses some; the assay was immunoSEQ multiplex PCR. This sample has more than 2 million clones, with approximately 94% found just once. About this clone itself: Other DNA sequences in this specimen translate into the identical CDR3.

The germline CDR1 and CDR2 sequences are SGHDT and YYEEEE. The CDR3 length is 11 residues. V was shortened by 0 bases and J by 9 bases, with 4 bases between the two germline ends. This clonotype was obtained from a man in his late teens or twenties in good health. Sequenced input: naive CD8+ T cells sorted from blood. The gene calls are TRBV5-6 and TRBJ2-1; D remains unclear. The CDR3: CASSLGGEQFF. The DNA of the CDR3 is TGTGCCAGCAGCTTGGGAGGTGAGCAGTTCTTC.